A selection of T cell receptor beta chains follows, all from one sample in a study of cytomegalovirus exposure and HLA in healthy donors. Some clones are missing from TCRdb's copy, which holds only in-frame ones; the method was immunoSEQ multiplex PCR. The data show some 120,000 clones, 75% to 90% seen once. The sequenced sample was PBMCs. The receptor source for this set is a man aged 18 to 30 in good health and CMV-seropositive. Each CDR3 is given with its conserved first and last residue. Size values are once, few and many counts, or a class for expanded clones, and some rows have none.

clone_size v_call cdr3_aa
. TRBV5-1 CASSADRDRGYTF
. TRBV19 CASSPRMGLDSNQPQHF
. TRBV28 CASGIRYYEQYF
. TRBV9 CASSVNSGTDGYTF
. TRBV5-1 CASSWGDRDLDTQYF
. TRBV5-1 CASIWDRVKTQYF
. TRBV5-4 CASSYPGKNTGELFF
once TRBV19 CATGDPQRGGPNEQFF
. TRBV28 CASNRQGDYEQYF
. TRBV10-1 CASGGQSYNEQFF
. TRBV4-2 CASSQVSITLRTTNEQFF
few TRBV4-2 CASSQDWDRGGYTF
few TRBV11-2 CASSLWTGGSYNEQFF
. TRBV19 CASSPGVGTIETQYF
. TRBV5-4 CASSLVLAGVNEQFF
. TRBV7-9 CASTPSGTEKLFF
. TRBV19 CASSTRQLQPYGYTF
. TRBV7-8 CASSLYPGVGTQYF
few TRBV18 CATTINADTEAFF
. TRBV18 CASSPQGQPNQPQHF
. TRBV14 CASSQSGTGGFF
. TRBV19 CASSIRRGGDQPQHF
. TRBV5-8 CASSLGEAAYNEQFF
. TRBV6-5 CASSYVSTGQQEQYF
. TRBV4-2 CASSQDHPSTDRYYGYTF
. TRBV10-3 CAISLGTSQFDTQYF